A selection of T cell receptor beta chains follows, all from one sample in a study of molecular identifiers for immune sequencing clone quantification. Using its own MiXCR run on the PCR reads, TCRdb lists one record per CDR3 protein. The data contain about half a million distinct CDR3 sequences, 25% of them singletons. The source material was naive CD8+ T cells from blood, with Jurkat cell RNA spiked in. These TCRs come from a human donor in good health. Some libraries in this study had Jurkat cell RNA spiked in. Both conserved end residues are part of each CDR3. The D gene is left open where the match is weak. Where a row states a size, it is once, few, many or the class of an expanded clone; other rows omit it.

j_call | clone_size | d_call | cdr3_length | v_call | cdr3_aa | cdr3_nt
TRBJ2-5 | many | TRBD2 | 17 | TRBV7-6 | CASSLVRAGYYQETQYF | TGTGCCAGCAGCTTAGTGAGAGCGGGGTACTACCAAGAGACCCAGTACTTC
TRBJ2-1 | . | . | 15 | TRBV19 | CASSSGPLGYNEQFF | TGTGCCAGTAGTTCAGGCCCCCTGGGATACAATGAGCAGTTCTTC
TRBJ1-3 | . | . | 15 | TRBV6-1 | CASSADRSTGNTIYF | TGTGCCAGCAGCGCCGACAGATCGACTGGAAACACCATATATTTT
TRBJ2-7 | . | . | 15 | TRBV30 | CAWSAPRGEGYEQYF | TGTGCCTGGAGTGCACCCAGGGGTGAGGGCTACGAGCAGTACTTC
TRBJ2-5 | many | . | 13 | TRBV7-9 | CASSLPGHSAQYF | TGTGCCAGCAGCTTACCGGGACACAGTGCCCAGTACTTC
TRBJ2-7 | few | . | 12 | TRBV30 | CACRTDSYEQYF | TGTGCCTGCCGGACGGACTCCTACGAGCAGTACTTC
TRBJ2-7 | . | TRBD1 | 14 | TRBV2 | CASRETGGLYEQYF | TGTGCCAGCAGGGAGACAGGGGGACTCTACGAGCAGTACTTC
TRBJ2-7 | few | . | 14 | TRBV20-1 | CSAADTRGSYEQYF | TGCAGTGCCGCCGATACTCGCGGCTCCTACGAGCAGTACTTC
TRBJ1-1 | few | . | 17 | TRBV6-2/TRBV6-3 | CASSLPGLGSGNTEAFF | TGTGCCAGCAGCCTCCCGGGCTTGGGTTCAGGTAACACTGAAGCTTTCTTT
TRBJ2-5 | . | . | 15 | TRBV12-3/TRBV12-4 | CASSFDGGVGETQYF | TGTGCCAGCAGTTTCGACGGGGGAGTGGGAGAGACCCAGTACTTC
TRBJ2-5 | many | . | 14 | TRBV12-3/TRBV12-4 | CASLPLAGGETQYF | TGTGCCTCCCTCCCACTAGCAGGAGGAGAGACCCAGTACTTC
TRBJ1-2 | . | . | 12 | TRBV10-3 | CALWNTGHGYTF | TGTGCCCTCTGGAACACAGGGCATGGCTACACCTTC
TRBJ2-1 | . | . | 15 | TRBV4-3 | CASSQDSGVYNEQFF | TGCGCCAGCAGCCAAGATTCCGGGGTCTACAATGAGCAGTTCTTC
TRBJ1-2 | . | . | 13 | TRBV12-3/TRBV12-4 | CASSSPTSYGYTF | TGTGCCAGCAGTTCTCCTACAAGCTATGGCTACACCTTC
TRBJ1-5 | many | TRBD1 | 16 | TRBV4-1 | CASSQHQDRGLQPQHF | TGCGCCAGCAGCCAGCACCAGGACAGGGGGCTCCAGCCCCAGCATTTT
TRBJ2-7 | few | . | 13 | TRBV28 | CAGGAASSYEQYF | TGTGCCGGGGGGGCGGCCAGCTCCTACGAGCAGTACTTC
TRBJ2-2 | many | TRBD2 | 14 | TRBV27 | CASRIAGTAGELFF | TGTGCCAGCAGGATAGCGGGAACAGCCGGGGAGCTGTTTTTT
TRBJ2-7 | few | TRBD1 | 16 | TRBV18 | CASSPNTGGSSYEQYF | TGTGCCAGCTCACCAAACACAGGGGGCAGCTCCTACGAGCAGTACTTC
TRBJ2-7 | many | . | 15 | TRBV5-4 | CASSPRDAYLGEQYF | TGTGCCAGCAGCCCCAGGGACGCTTACCTAGGGGAGCAGTACTTC
TRBJ1-4 | . | . | 16 | TRBV7-9 | CASSLAPQGTNEKLFF | TGTGCCAGCAGCTTAGCCCCCCAGGGGACTAATGAAAAACTGTTTTTT
TRBJ2-5 | few | TRBD2 | 15 | TRBV5-6 | CASSGWREGQETQYF | TGTGCCAGCAGTGGATGGCGGGAGGGCCAGGAGACCCAGTACTTC
TRBJ2-7 | few | . | 15 | TRBV25-1 | CASSDYAGDPYEQYF | TGTGCCAGCAGTGATTATGCTGGAGATCCCTACGAGCAGTACTTC
TRBJ2-7 | few | TRBD2 | 13 | TRBV30 | CAWSLLAEYEQYF | TGTGCCTGGAGTCTACTAGCGGAGTACGAGCAGTACTTC
TRBJ1-5 | . | . | 16 | TRBV28 | CASSFLAGYSHQPPHF | TGTGCCAGCAGTTTCCTGGCGGGGTATAGCCATCAGCCCCCGCATTTT
TRBJ1-2 | . | . | 14 | TRBV12-3/TRBV12-4 | CASSLGGNNYGYTF | TGTGCCAGCAGTTTAGGGGGGAACAACTATGGCTACACCTTC
TRBJ1-2 | few | . | 12 | TRBV29-1 | CSVVWEDYGYTF | TGCAGCGTTGTATGGGAAGATTATGGCTACACCTTC
TRBJ1-2 | . | . | 13 | TRBV7-2 | CASTTVRDYGYTF | TGTGCCAGCACCACGGTCCGGGACTATGGCTACACCTTC
TRBJ1-5 | . | . | 15 | TRBV2 | CASSGRDSGNQPQHF | TGTGCCAGCAGTGGAAGGGATAGCGGCAATCAGCCCCAGCATTTT
TRBJ2-7 | few | TRBD1 | 16 | TRBV20-1 | CSARGEQGYALLEQYF | TGCAGTGCTAGAGGAGAACAGGGGTATGCCCTGCTCGAGCAGTACTTC
TRBJ2-5 | few | . | 13 | TRBV6-2/TRBV6-3 | CASTDPYQETQYF | TGTGCCAGCACGGACCCGTACCAAGAGACCCAGTACTTC
TRBJ2-3 | many | TRBD2 | 17 | TRBV9 | CASSMGLAGDITDTQYF | TGTGCCAGCAGCATGGGACTAGCGGGCGATATCACAGATACGCAGTATTTT
TRBJ2-3 | . | TRBD1 | 13 | TRBV12-3/TRBV12-4 | CASRWTGTDTQYF | TGTGCCAGCAGATGGACAGGGACAGATACGCAGTATTTT
TRBJ1-5 | many | . | 14 | TRBV28 | CASSFGRVSQPQHF | TGTGCCAGCAGTTTTGGGAGGGTTAGTCAGCCCCAGCATTTT
TRBJ1-5 | . | . | 14 | TRBV15 | CATGGAILNQPQHF | TGTGCCACCGGGGGGGCTATCCTCAATCAGCCCCAGCATTTT
TRBJ1-5 | many | . | 15 | TRBV7-9 | CASSLADQSNQPQHF | TGTGCCAGCAGCTTAGCGGATCAAAGCAATCAGCCCCAGCATTTT
TRBJ1-1 | few | . | 17 | TRBV6-2/TRBV6-3 | CASSLSVRDLRWTEAFF | TGTGCCAGCAGTCTCTCGGTCCGGGACCTCAGGTGGACTGAAGCTTTCTTT